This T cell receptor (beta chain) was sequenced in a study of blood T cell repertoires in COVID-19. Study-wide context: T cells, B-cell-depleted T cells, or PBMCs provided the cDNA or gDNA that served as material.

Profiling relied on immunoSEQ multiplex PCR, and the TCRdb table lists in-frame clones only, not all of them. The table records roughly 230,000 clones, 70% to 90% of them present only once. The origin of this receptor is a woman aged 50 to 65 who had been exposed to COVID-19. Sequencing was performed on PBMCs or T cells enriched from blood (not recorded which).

CDR3 in DNA: TGTGCCAGCAGCCAAGATCAGTCTAGCGGGGGGGGCGAGCAGTACTTC. Protein sequence: CASSQDQSSGGGEQYF. The V call is TRBV4-2, the J call TRBJ2-7; 12 nucleotides match TRBD2. With V trimmed by 0 bases and J by 6 bases, 6 bases remained unmatched. The CDR3 is made up of 16 amino acids. CDR1 and CDR2 (germline): LGHNA, YNFKEQ.